The clone carrying this T cell receptor (beta chain) ranks as medium-sized. This beta chain is an off-target read within a library intended for alpha chains, so its frequency means little. The data belong to a study of spatial heterogeneity in lung cancer. Study-wide background: Consistently, beta-chain sequences turned up in larger numbers than alpha-chain sequences did. Raw reads showed each unique TCR and UMI combination turning up more than ten times on average.

The germline V gene has CDR1 MNHEY and CDR2 SVGEGT. The CDR3 totals 15 residues. After removal of 3 bases from V and 5 bases from J, the junction contained 4 bases not matched to a gene. Time point given: sample taken at primary tumor resection. Researchers sequenced whole RNA taken from tumor, nontumor lung or frozen PBMC without sorting. Samples were donated by 72 untreated early-stage non-small cell lung cancer patients. TCR cDNA molecules were tagged individually, and each one carried a unique molecular identifier. Using its own MiXCR run on the 5' RACE reads, TCRdb lists one record per CDR3 protein. The sample gives 4,700 or so distinct CDR3 sequences, over 20% of which show up once; approximately 23% is in the top ten.

The sequencing used normal lung tissue next to the tumor, collected at surgery. The TCR sequence derives from a female donor with early-stage non-small cell lung cancer. This rearrangement joins TRBV6-2 or TRBV6-3 to TRBJ2-1; TRBD2 aligns across 10 bases. The CDR3 sequence is CASSYGTSANNEQFF. The CDR3, as DNA: TGTGCCAGCAGTTATGGGACTAGCGCAAACAATGAGCAGTTCTTC.